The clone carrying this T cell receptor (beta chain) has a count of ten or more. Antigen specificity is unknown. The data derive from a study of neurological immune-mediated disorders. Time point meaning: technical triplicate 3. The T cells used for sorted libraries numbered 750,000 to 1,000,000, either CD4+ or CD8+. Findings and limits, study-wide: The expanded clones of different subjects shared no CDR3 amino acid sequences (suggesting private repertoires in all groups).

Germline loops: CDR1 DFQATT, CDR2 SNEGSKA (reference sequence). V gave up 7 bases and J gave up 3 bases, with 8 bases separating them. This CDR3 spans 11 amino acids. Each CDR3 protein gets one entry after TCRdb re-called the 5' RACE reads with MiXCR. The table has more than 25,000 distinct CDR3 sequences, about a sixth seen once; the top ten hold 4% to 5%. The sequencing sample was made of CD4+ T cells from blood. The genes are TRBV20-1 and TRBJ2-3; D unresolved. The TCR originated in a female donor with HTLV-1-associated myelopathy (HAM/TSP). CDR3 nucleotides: TGCAGTGGTAGCCCTACAGATACGCAGTATTTT. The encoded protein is CSGSPTDTQYF.